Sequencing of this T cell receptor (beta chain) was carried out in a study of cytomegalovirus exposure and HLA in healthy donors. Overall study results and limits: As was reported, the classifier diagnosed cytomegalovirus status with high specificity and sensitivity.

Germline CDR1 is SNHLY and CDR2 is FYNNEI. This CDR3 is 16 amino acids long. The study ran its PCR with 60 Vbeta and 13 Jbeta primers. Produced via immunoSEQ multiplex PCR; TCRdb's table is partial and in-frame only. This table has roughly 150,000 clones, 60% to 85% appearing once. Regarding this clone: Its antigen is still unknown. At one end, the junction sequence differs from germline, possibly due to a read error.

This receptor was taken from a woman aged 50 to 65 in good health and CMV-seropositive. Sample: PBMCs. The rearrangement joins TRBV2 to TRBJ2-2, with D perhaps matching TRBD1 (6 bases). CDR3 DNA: TGTGCCAGCAGGGAAGACAGGTCGCGGCCGGCCGGGGAGCTGTTTTTT. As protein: CASREDRSRPAGELFF.